This T cell receptor (beta chain) was sequenced in a study of T cell responses to AZD1222 COVID-19 vaccine. Whole-study findings and limits: Reports indicate that nearly half of spike-specific TCRs are directed at unmutated variant regions. The donors showed a predominance of white British ancestry and of females, with possible underestimation of clonal diversity. A rise in Spike-specific TCR breadth and depth followed two AZD1222 doses. Regions 160-218 and 743-854 dominated among vaccine-associated CD4 TCRs spanning spike.

Clones were sequenced by immunoSEQ multiplex PCR, and TCRdb holds only the in-frame ones, with some missing. The sample lists tens of thousands of clones; almost 90% were seen once. V lost 5 bases, J lost 5 bases, and 8 bases stayed unmatched. Germline V lookup: CDR1 MNHEY, CDR2 SVGAGI. CDR3 size: 14 residues. The sample holds a few counts of this clone. Its antigen is currently unknown. The sequences come from peripheral blood, collected 28 days after the second AZD1222 dose. This chain joins TRBV6-5 and TRBJ2-7; 8 nucleotides line up with TRBD1. The clonotype comes from an adult who received the AZD1222 COVID-19 vaccine. The CDR3 spells CASSPPGQADEQYF. In DNA form, the CDR3 reads TGTGCCAGCAGTCCGCCGGGACAGGCTGACGAGCAGTACTTC.